This T cell receptor beta chain was captured in a study of T cell responses to AZD1222 COVID-19 vaccine. To note about this clone: Its cognate antigen is unknown.

Sequenced by immunoSEQ multiplex PCR; TCRdb stores in-frame clones only, minus some. This sample has 130,000 or so clones; roughly 88% occur once, and the top ten carry roughly 9.1%. The germline CDR1 and CDR2 sequences are SGHRS and YFSETQ. This CDR3 has 13 residues. With 6 bases removed from V and 8 bases from J, the gap between germline ends came to 14 bases. Study results and caveats: Only a handful of AZD1222 recipients, six or seven in all, had baseline seropositivity. Among the donors, most were white British and more were female, and clonal diversity was possibly underestimated.

The sequencing used peripheral blood, collected on day 0 of AZD1222 vaccination. This rearrangement joins TRBV5-1 to TRBJ1-4; D is perhaps TRBD1 (6 bases). The receptor comes from an adult in good health. DNA of the CDR3: TGCGCCAGCAATGGGGGCGCGGGGGAAAAACTGTTTTTT. It is translated as CASNGGAGEKLFF.